The rows below give T cell receptor beta chains drawn from one sample of a study of shared clonotypes between healthy human individuals. TCRdb's copy holds only in-frame clones and misses some; the assay was immunoSEQ multiplex PCR. Seen here are just over 2,000,000 clones, 90% to 95% observed once, and the top ten hold 0.1% to 0.15%. The source material was naive CD4+ T cells sorted from blood. The receptors stem from a man between 18 and 35 years old in good health. CDR3s include the opening cysteine and the closing phenylalanine or tryptophan. A D gene is named only where the DNA matches it firmly. Rows give clone size only sometimes, using once, few, many, or a class for an expanded clone.

d_gene	abundance	v_gene	j_gene	CDR3nt	CDR3aa
.	.	TRBV30	TRBJ1-2	TGTGCCTGGAGCGACACCGATGGCTACACCTTC	CAWSDTDGYTF
TRBD1	.	TRBV6-6	TRBJ1-5	TGTGCCAGCAGTTCGACAGGGGGCAATCAGCCCCAGCATTTT	CASSSTGGNQPQHF
.	.	TRBV7-9	TRBJ2-5	TGTGCCAGCAGTAAGTTCTTTGAGACCCAGTACTTC	CASSKFFETQYF
TRBD1	.	TRBV18	TRBJ1-2	TGTGCCAGCTCAACAGGACAGGGGAATGGCTACACCTTC	CASSTGQGNGYTF
TRBD2	.	TRBV30	TRBJ2-5	TGTGCCTGGGAAGCGGGAGTGGAAGAGACCCAGTACTTC	CAWEAGVEETQYF
.	.	TRBV7-2	TRBJ2-2	TGTGCCAGCAGTCTTCCTATGGACGGGGAGCTGTTTTTT	CASSLPMDGELFF
.	once	TRBV4-3	TRBJ2-3	TGCGCCAGCAGCCAAGATCCACAGGGACGCACAGATACGCAGTATTTT	CASSQDPQGRTDTQYF
TRBD1	.	TRBV7-2	TRBJ2-1	TGTGCCAGCGGCACCGGGACAGGGTACTACAATGAGCAGTTCTTC	CASGTGTGYYNEQFF
TRBD2	.	TRBV4-2	TRBJ2-3	TGTGCCAGCAGCCAAGTAGCGGGGGGACCTAGCACAGATACGCAGTATTTT	CASSQVAGGPSTDTQYF
.	.	TRBV2	TRBJ1-1	TGTGCCAGCAGTGGGGGGGTAGGGACTGAAGCTTTCTTT	CASSGGVGTEAFF
.	.	TRBV19	TRBJ1-2	TGTGCCAGTAGTATAGTAAGGAAGGTGCAAGGGCTGATCGGCTACACCTTC	CASSIVRKVQGLIGYTF
TRBD1	.	TRBV27	TRBJ1-2	TGTGCCAGCAGTTTTTTGGGGACAGGGAGCTATGGCTACACCTTC	CASSFLGTGSYGYTF
.	.	TRBV30	TRBJ1-6	TGTGCCTGGAGTTTTGGTGGGAATTCACCCCTCCACTTT	CAWSFGGNSPLHF
.	.	TRBV18	TRBJ1-5	TGTGCCAGCTCACCCCCCGGGACCAAGAGCAATCAGCCCCAGCATTTT	CASSPPGTKSNQPQHF
TRBD1	.	TRBV5-8	TRBJ1-4	TGCGCCAGCAGCCGGTACAGGGGTGAAAAACTGTTTTTT	CASSRYRGEKLFF
.	.	TRBV7-9	TRBJ1-2	TGTGCCAGCAGCTTAGGCAGGTCAGAGGGAGGCTACACCTTC	CASSLGRSEGGYTF
.	.	TRBV2	TRBJ2-7	TGTGCCAGCAGTGTGGAGCGGACCTACGAGCAGTACTTC	CASSVERTYEQYF
.	.	TRBV19	TRBJ1-2	TGTGCCAGTAGTATCGGGTACAATCTAAGGCTCTATGGCTACACCTTC	CASSIGYNLRLYGYTF
TRBD1	.	TRBV7-3	TRBJ2-3	TGTGCCAGCAGCTTAGGACAGGGCACAGATACGCAGTATTTT	CASSLGQGTDTQYF
TRBD1	.	TRBV30	TRBJ2-2	TGTGCCTGGGAGACAGGGGCCCTGAACACCGGGGAGCTGTTTTTT	CAWETGALNTGELFF
.	many	TRBV9	TRBJ1-1	TGTGCCAGCAGCTCCCGCCCGCTCTACTTTTACACTGAAGCTTTCTTT	CASSSRPLYFYTEAFF
TRBD2	.	TRBV6-5	TRBJ2-3	TGTGCCAGCAGTGCCGGACTAGCCGCAGATACGCAGTATTTT	CASSAGLAADTQYF
.	.	TRBV5-1	TRBJ2-7	TGCGCCAGCAGCTGGGACGGGCCCTACGAGCAGTACTTC	CASSWDGPYEQYF
TRBD1	.	TRBV5-1	TRBJ1-1	TGCGCCAGCAGCTCCGGGACAGGGGAGTTAGGAAATGAAGCTTTCTTT	CASSSGTGELGNEAFF
TRBD1	.	TRBV28	TRBJ1-2	TGTGCCAGCAGGTTAACAGGGGGGGCACGTGACTACACCTTC	CASRLTGGARDYTF
.	.	TRBV7-9	TRBJ2-5	TGTGCCAGCAGCCTCACTCAGGTGGGAGAGACCCAGTACTTC	CASSLTQVGETQYF
.	.	TRBV18	TRBJ2-5	TGTGCCAGCTCACCACCGAACACCCAGAGAGAGCAGTACTTC	CASSPPNTQREQYF
.	.	TRBV7-8	TRBJ1-1	TGTGCCAGCAGCTCTAAGTTAGGGACGTTAAACACTGAAGCTTTCTTT	CASSSKLGTLNTEAFF
.	.	TRBV30	TRBJ1-2	TGTGCCTGGAGTGTACTAACATTTGTCTATGGCTACACCTTC	CAWSVLTFVYGYTF
.	.	TRBV6-5	TRBJ2-7	TGTGCCAGCAGTTACCGCGACACCCCCTACGAGCAGTACTTC	CASSYRDTPYEQYF
.	.	TRBV7-9	TRBJ2-7	TGTGCCAGCAGCTTTCCGGGACACATCTACGAGCAGTACTTC	CASSFPGHIYEQYF
TRBD2	.	TRBV27	TRBJ2-1	TGTGCCAGCAGACTGGGGACTAGCGGGCCGTACAATGAGCAGTTCTTC	CASRLGTSGPYNEQFF
.	.	TRBV20-1	TRBJ2-3	TGCAGTGCCCTTCTTGGAGATACGCAGTATTTT	CSALLGDTQYF
.	.	TRBV11-2	TRBJ1-2	TGTGCCAGCAGCTTAGTAGGGGCTCGTGGCTACACCTTC	CASSLVGARGYTF
.	.	TRBV28	TRBJ1-4	TGTGCCAGCGGGTCAGGCAGGGTAACAACTAATGAAAAACTGTTTTTT	CASGSGRVTTNEKLFF
.	.	TRBV2	TRBJ2-7	TGTGCCAGCAGTAGACAGGGAGGCGAGCAGTACTTC	CASSRQGGEQYF
.	.	TRBV28	TRBJ2-2	TGTGCCAGCAGTCCGCCTCGTCGGCCCGGGGAGCTGTTTTTT	CASSPPRRPGELFF
TRBD2	.	TRBV7-4	TRBJ2-3	TGTGCCAGCAGCACCCGGACTAGCGGGTATAGCACAGATACGCAGTATTTT	CASSTRTSGYSTDTQYF
TRBD2	.	TRBV6-5	TRBJ2-7	TGTGCCAGCAGTCCTCTAGCGGGGGGCTTATACGAGCAGTACTTC	CASSPLAGGLYEQYF
TRBD2	.	TRBV5-1	TRBJ2-7	TGCGCCAGCAGCAGCGGACTAGCTCAGCGCGAGCAGTACTTC	CASSSGLAQREQYF
.	.	TRBV28	TRBJ1-6	TGTGCCAGCACCCCGGGTGGCAGAAATTCACCCCTCCACTTT	CASTPGGRNSPLHF
.	once	TRBV11-2	TRBJ2-7	TGTGCCAGCAGCTTACTTGGATACTACGAGCAGTACTTC	CASSLLGYYEQYF
.	.	TRBV5-1	TRBJ2-7	TGCGCCAGCAGCTTGGGACGGGGTATTACTAACGAGCAGTACTTC	CASSLGRGITNEQYF
.	.	TRBV7-9	TRBJ2-3	TGTGCCAGCAGCCCTGGCACTAGTGGCACAGATACGCAGTATTTT	CASSPGTSGTDTQYF
TRBD1	.	TRBV5-1	TRBJ1-2	TGCGCCAGCAGTTCCGGGACAGCCTATGGCTACACCTTC	CASSSGTAYGYTF